This TCR beta chain comes out of a study of blood T cell repertoires in COVID-19. The overall study: From the United States, Italy and Spain came samples of acute and convalescent COVID-19. Sample material is recorded as cDNA or gDNA derived from T cells, B-cell-depleted T cells, or PBMCs.

Germline V gene lookup returns CDR1 MNHEY and CDR2 SVGAGI. The CDR3 has 15 residues. Trimming removed 5 bases from V and 2 bases from J; junction bases left unmatched: 1. Source study methods: The authors estimated nucleated cell counts from reference gene primer amplification. Assay: immunoSEQ multiplex PCR; the TCRdb copy retains only in-frame clones and omits some. The V and J calls and the clone size are those of that table, but D and trimming were determined from the DNA. The sample carries around 130,000 clones, more than 65% recorded once. Sequencing was carried out using peripheral blood. The sequence was collected from a human donor in a cohort sampled during active COVID-19. The gene calls are TRBV6-5 and TRBJ2-6; 9 bases are shared with TRBD1. CDR3 nucleotides: TGTGCCAGCAGTCGACAGGGGGCTGGGGCCAACGTCCTGACTTTC. This translates into CASSRQGAGANVLTF.